This T cell receptor beta chain was captured by sequencing in a study of CD8 T cells in ankylosing spondylitis. Overall study findings and caveats: Those disease-linked clones were CD8+; they were also relatively rare in peripheral blood. Earlier work had already found some motif variants in reactive arthritis synovial fluid and blood. Matched synovial fluid from ankylosing spondylitis patients was reported to be enriched for disease-linked clones. A TCR beta motif of under 10 highly homologous variants seemed to mark ankylosing spondylitis blood.

CDR1 is LGHNA, CDR2 YNFKEQ, per germline. The CDR3 runs to 16 residues. V lost 4 bases to trimming and J lost 0 bases, with 12 bases between them. With regard to this clonotype: The antigen is undetermined.

By quantitative 5'-RACE with molecular barcodes, the TCR beta libraries were made. TCRdb passed the 5' RACE reads through MiXCR, listing each CDR3 protein once. The sample has a few hundred thousand distinct CDR3 sequences; 20% to 25% are singletons. Specimen: blood, either unsorted or a sorted T cell fraction (not recorded which). The chain employs TRBV4-2 and TRBJ2-2; either TRBD1 or TRBD2 may supply D (5 bases each). The TCR comes from a male donor with ankylosing spondylitis. The CDR3 bases are TGTGCCAGCAGCCCTGGGACGGGAACGAACACCGGGGAGCTGTTTTTT. The encoded protein is CASSPGTGTNTGELFF.